This is a list of T cell receptor beta chains from one sample in a study of blood T cell repertoires in COVID-19. Here immunoSEQ multiplex PCR was the method, and the copy in TCRdb shows in-frame clones only, minus some. The sample yields about 150,000 clones, approximately 84% seen once. What was sequenced was peripheral blood. These receptor sequences come from a human donor in a cohort sampled during active COVID-19. The CDR3 runs from the conserved cysteine through the conserved F or W. The order of the fields is V gene, J gene, D gene, clone size, CDR3 protein, CDR3 DNA. The D gene is left open where the match is weak. A row's size may be missing; if present it is once, few, many or a size class.

TRBV7-8	TRBJ2-7	.	.	CASSSGGEYYEQYF	TGTGCCAGCAGCTCAGGAGGGGAGTACTACGAGCAGTACTTC
TRBV9	TRBJ1-1	.	.	CASSVERDTEAFF	TGTGCCAGCAGCGTAGAGAGGGATACTGAAGCTTTCTTT
TRBV11-3	TRBJ2-1	.	.	CASSPRVGVFSYNEQFF	TGTGCCAGCAGCCCCCGGGTAGGGGTATTTTCCTACAATGAGCAGTTCTTC
TRBV5-1	TRBJ2-2	.	.	CASSRDLAEANTGELFF	TGCGCCAGCAGCCGAGACTTAGCGGAGGCGAACACCGGGGAGCTGTTTTTT
TRBV6-5	TRBJ1-5	TRBD1	.	CARQDRGGSNQPQHF	TGTGCCAGACAGGACAGGGGCGGAAGCAATCAGCCCCAGCATTTT
TRBV6-2/TRBV6-3	TRBJ2-1	.	.	CASSSYTGEQFF	TGTGCCAGCAGTTCTTACACAGGAGAGCAGTTCTTC
TRBV6-5	TRBJ1-5	TRBD1	.	CASSPTGIQPQHF	TGTGCCAGCAGCCCGACAGGGATTCAGCCCCAGCATTTT
TRBV12-3/TRBV12-4	TRBJ1-1	.	.	CASSAATTEAFF	TGTGCCAGCAGTGCCGCGACTACTGAAGCTTTCTTT
TRBV5-4	TRBJ2-5	.	.	CASSLASRETQYF	TGTGCCAGCAGCTTGGCGAGCCGGGAGACCCAGTACTTC
TRBV6-5	TRBJ2-5	.	.	CASRAQGKGETQYF	TGTGCCAGCAGGGCACAGGGTAAGGGGGAGACCCAGTACTTC
TRBV7-2	TRBJ2-2	TRBD1	.	CASRGHRGLNTGELFF	TGTGCCAGCAGGGGGCACAGGGGTCTGAACACCGGGGAGCTGTTTTTT
TRBV5-4	TRBJ2-4	.	.	CASSLNSRGAKNIQYF	TGTGCCAGCAGCTTAAACAGCCGTGGGGCCAAAAACATTCAGTACTTC
TRBV10-3	TRBJ1-5	.	.	CAISGQLSNQPQHF	TGTGCCATCAGTGGACAGTTAAGCAATCAGCCCCAGCATTTT
TRBV10-3	TRBJ1-6	.	.	CAISESGGSGSPLHF	TGTGCCATCAGTGAGTCTGGAGGGTCCGGGTCACCCCTCCACTTT
TRBV6-1	TRBJ1-5	.	.	CASSEALQGQPQHF	TGTGCCAGCAGTGAAGCGCTTCAGGGCCAGCCCCAGCATTTT
TRBV18	TRBJ1-1	TRBD1	.	CASSRSQGAPAFF	TGTGCCAGCTCACGCTCCCAGGGGGCGCCGGCTTTCTTT
TRBV11-3	TRBJ1-6	.	few	CASSVDSILNSPLHF	TGTGCCAGCAGCGTGGACAGTATCCTCAATTCACCCCTCCACTTT
TRBV13	TRBJ2-7	.	.	CASSLLGRPPYEQYF	TGTGCCAGCAGCTTATTAGGCAGGCCTCCCTACGAGCAGTACTTC
TRBV6-5	TRBJ1-4	TRBD1	.	CASRRRQGNEKLFF	TGTGCCAGCCGTAGAAGACAGGGTAATGAAAAACTGTTTTTT
TRBV2	TRBJ2-2	TRBD1	.	CASLTSGRGFTGELFF	TGTGCCAGCCTCACGTCGGGCAGGGGGTTCACCGGGGAGCTGTTTTTT
TRBV7-2	TRBJ1-1	.	.	CASSLVGGREAFF	TGTGCCAGCAGCTTAGTGGGGGGGCGTGAAGCTTTCTTT
TRBV5-1	TRBJ1-1	TRBD1	.	CASSRDRGGTEAFF	TGCGCCAGCTCCCGGGACAGGGGCGGCACTGAAGCTTTCTTT
TRBV7-9	TRBJ2-4	.	.	CASSPSGQRRAKNIQYF	TGTGCCAGCAGCCCTAGCGGACAGAGACGAGCCAAAAACATTCAGTACTTC
TRBV18	TRBJ1-1	.	.	CASSPRVGPDTEAFF	TGTGCCAGCTCACCACGGGTTGGGCCTGACACTGAAGCTTTCTTT
TRBV3-1/TRBV3-2	TRBJ1-3	.	.	CASSRERNTIYF	TGTGCCAGCAGCCGGGAGCGAAACACCATATATTTT
TRBV3-1/TRBV3-2	TRBJ1-3	TRBD1	.	CASSQDGGQGARNTIYF	TGTGCCAGCAGCCAAGACGGAGGACAGGGGGCACGAAACACCATATATTTT
TRBV18	TRBJ2-1	.	.	CASSPGQKNEQFF	TGTGCCAGCTCACCGGGACAAAAGAATGAGCAGTTCTTC
TRBV15	TRBJ1-2	.	.	CATSRGGGRYDYGYTF	TGTGCCACCAGCAGAGGGGGAGGACGGTACGATTATGGCTACACCTTC
TRBV2	TRBJ1-5	.	.	CASSPGLPRSQPQHF	TGTGCCAGCAGTCCGGGACTCCCTCGTAGTCAGCCCCAGCATTTT
TRBV19	TRBJ1-5	.	.	CASSIGQTFNQPQHF	TGTGCCAGTAGTATAGGACAGACTTTCAATCAGCCCCAGCATTTT
TRBV7-3	TRBJ2-1	TRBD2	once	CASSPRLAGKEYNEQFF	TGTGCCAGCAGCCCTCGACTAGCGGGGAAAGAGTACAATGAGCAGTTCTTC
TRBV7-2	TRBJ2-7	.	.	CASSLAAQSYEQYF	TGTGCCAGCAGCTTAGCCGCGCAATCCTACGAGCAGTACTTC
TRBV5-1	TRBJ1-6	.	.	CASSLQGNNSPLHF	TGCGCCAGCAGCTTGCAGGGGAATAATTCACCCCTCCACTTT
TRBV19	TRBJ1-2	.	.	CASSITESLEGYTF	TGTGCCAGTAGTATAACGGAATCCTTGGAGGGCTACACCTTC
TRBV6-5	TRBJ2-7	TRBD1	.	CASSLTGQAYEQYF	TGTGCCAGCAGTCTCACGGGACAGGCCTACGAGCAGTACTTC
TRBV9	TRBJ1-1	TRBD1	once	CASSAAGDRTEAFF	TGTGCCAGCAGCGCAGCCGGGGACAGGACGGAAGCTTTCTTT
TRBV7-6	TRBJ2-1	TRBD2	.	CASSGSYNEQFF	TGTGCTTCTAGCGGGAGTTACAATGAGCAGTTCTTC
TRBV11-2	TRBJ1-1	.	.	CASSLRGRNTEAFF	TGTGCCAGCAGCTTACGAGGCCGGAACACTGAAGCTTTCTTT
TRBV12-3/TRBV12-4	TRBJ1-3	.	.	CATSNRDGNTIYF	TGTGCCACCTCTAACAGGGATGGAAACACCATATATTTT
TRBV5-1	TRBJ2-7	TRBD2	.	CASSRTSGGYEQYF	TGCGCCAGCAGCCGCACTAGCGGGGGCTACGAGCAGTACTTC
TRBV18	TRBJ2-1	.	.	CASSPQGLSYNEQFF	TGTGCCAGCTCACCTCAGGGGCTCTCCTACAATGAGCAGTTCTTC
TRBV28	TRBJ1-3	.	.	CASSSMGTGTSLSTIYF	TGTGCCAGCAGTTCAATGGGGACTGGGACCAGTCTGAGCACCATATATTTT
TRBV30	TRBJ2-1	TRBD2	once	CAWNRISGKYNEQFF	TGTGCCTGGAATAGAATTAGCGGGAAGTACAATGAGCAGTTCTTC
TRBV11-3	TRBJ2-1	.	.	CASSLAGLNEQFF	TGTGCCAGCAGCTTAGCGGGACTCAATGAGCAGTTCTTC
TRBV30	TRBJ2-1	.	.	CAWSVPRRSYNEQFF	TGTGCCTGGAGTGTACCGAGGCGCTCCTACAATGAGCAGTTCTTC
TRBV10-1	TRBJ1-1	.	.	CASSDGAGVTEAFF	TGCGCCAGCAGTGATGGGGCAGGGGTCACTGAAGCTTTCTTT
TRBV5-1	TRBJ2-3	TRBD2	.	CASTTSGGTDTQYF	TGCGCCAGCACTACCAGCGGGGGTACAGATACGCAGTATTTT
TRBV4-2	TRBJ1-1	.	.	CASSQAGQPPEAFF	TGTGCCAGCAGCCAAGCTGGACAGCCTCCGGAAGCTTTCTTT
TRBV5-6	TRBJ1-6	TRBD1	few	CASSLRQGVGSPLHF	TGTGCCAGCAGCTTAAGACAGGGCGTGGGTTCACCCCTCCACTTT
TRBV19	TRBJ2-2	.	.	CASRAPGLRTGELFF	TGTGCCAGTAGGGCTCCAGGGTTACGCACCGGGGAGCTGTTTTTT